This TCR beta chain is drawn from a study of graft-versus-host responses after intestinal transplantation. Trimming cost V 4 bases and J 0 bases; bases outside gene matches: 12. Germline V gene sequence: CDR1 PRHDT, CDR2 FYEKMQ (reference sequence). The CDR3 has 19 residues. On this clone itself: Its specificity is not known.

The assay was immunoSEQ multiplex PCR, and TCRdb's table has in-frame clones only and misses some. The sample consists of under 80,000 clones, around 93% of them appearing once. Findings of the study overall: Peak levels of circulating GvH clones tracked with early post-transplant HvG declines.

This chain connects TRBV13 to TRBJ2-3; TRBD2 matches at 11 bases. The sequencing here drew on PBMCs, taken 98 days after intestinal transplantation. This clonotype was obtained from a human patient who received an intestinal transplant, so some T cells may come from the graft donor. In DNA form, the CDR3 reads TGTGCCAGCAGCTCCTCGTCGGGACTAGCGGTCTCTAGCACAGATACGCAGTATTTT. Its protein is CASSSSSGLAVSSTDTQYF.